The present entry profiles one T cell receptor (beta chain) with its context. Its antigen remains unknown. This sample is drawn from a study of a mutant IDH1 vaccine in newly diagnosed glioma. Study summary: Initiation of the vaccine course occurred 4-6 weeks after radiotherapy alone, or alongside temozolomide cycles.

The time point: week 23, last vaccination. Vaccine doses each comprised 300 ug of mutant IDH1 20-mer peptide, with topical imiquimod. Trimming removed 2 bases from V and 2 bases from J, with 10 bases in between. Germline CDR1 and CDR2: MNHNY and SVGAGI (reference sequence). The length of the CDR3 is 14 residues. TCRdb's copy holds only in-frame clones and misses some; the assay was immunoSEQ multiplex PCR. The data show 43,000 or so clones, 65% to 85% seen once. The receptor was isolated from a young woman with glioma. Some clones in this sample may be carry-over from other donors' samples. The starting material was PBMCs, obtained from a glioma patient whose treatment included an IDH1 peptide vaccine. The chain is built from TRBV6-6 and TRBJ2-7; a possible D gene is TRBD2 (6 bases). The CDR3 DNA reads TGTGCCAGCAGTTACCCGGGACTGCCCTACGAGCAGTACTTC. Protein product: CASSYPGLPYEQYF.